This TCR beta chain was found in a study of T cells in Graves' hyperthyroidism and ophthalmopathy. This clonotype has ten or more counts. V lost 0 bases, J lost 3 bases, and 11 bases lay in between. The CDR3 totals 15 residues. CDR1 and CDR2 (germline): MNHNS, SASEGT. Newly diagnosed patients aged 18 to 65 had hyperthyroidism of under 2 months' duration. Investigators excluded patients with uncontrolled infection, other autoimmune disease, pregnancy or lactation. Researchers amplified the TCR beta CDR3 regions from RNA transcripts. With the HTBI primer set, the TCR CDR3 went through a first round of RT-PCR. TCRdb itself ran the multiplex PCR reads through MiXCR, one entry per CDR3 protein. The repertoire holds under 750,000 distinct CDR3 sequences, with under 20% as singletons.

The TCR originated in a woman aged 50 to 60 with Graves' hyperthyroidism that later progressed to Graves' ophthalmopathy. The sequenced sample consisted of blood. The chain has TRBV6-1 and TRBJ1-1, with a possible D match to TRBD1 (6 bases). CDR3 protein: CASSEAVRGYTEAFF. DNA of the CDR3: TGTGCCAGCAGTGAAGCGGTTAGGGGGTACACTGAAGCTTTCTTT.